Listed below are T cell receptor beta chains from one sample, sequenced in a study of T cells in Graves' hyperthyroidism and ophthalmopathy. TCRdb analysed the multiplex PCR reads with MiXCR anew, one entry per CDR3 protein. The table has approximately 530,000 distinct CDR3 sequences, over 15% seen once. The material sequenced was blood. The receptor source for this set is a young woman with Graves' hyperthyroidism. Both conserved end residues are part of each CDR3. D genes are given only for firm matches. Not every row has a clone size; where given, it reads once, few, many or a size class.

J gene: TRBJ2-5; V gene: TRBV12-3/TRBV12-4; D gene: TRBD2; clone size: NA; CDR3 DNA: TGTGCCAGCACCCTAGGGACTAGCGGGAGGGGGACCCAGTACTTC; CDR3 protein: CASTLGTSGRGTQYF
J gene: TRBJ2-7; V gene: TRBV20-1; D gene: TRBD2; clone size: NA; CDR3 DNA: TGCAGTGTTCCCCCTTTTGGGACTAGCGGGATTGACAACGAGCAGTACTTC; CDR3 protein: CSVPPFGTSGIDNEQYF
J gene: TRBJ2-7; V gene: TRBV2; D gene: TRBD2; clone size: many; CDR3 DNA: TGTGCCAGCATGATACTAGCGGGGGGATTAGCTCAGCAGTACTTC; CDR3 protein: CASMILAGGLAQQYF
J gene: TRBJ2-7; V gene: TRBV5-1; D gene: NA; clone size: many; CDR3 DNA: TGCGCCAGCAGCTTGCGTTCCTCGAGTTATCCCTACGAGCAGTACTTC; CDR3 protein: CASSLRSSSYPYEQYF
J gene: TRBJ2-2; V gene: TRBV10-3; D gene: NA; clone size: many; CDR3 DNA: TGTGCCATCAGAATCCCCAGGGAAGGGGAGCTGTTTTTT; CDR3 protein: CAIRIPREGELFF
J gene: TRBJ1-1; V gene: TRBV19; D gene: NA; clone size: few; CDR3 DNA: TGTGCCAGTAACCCGGGGGGGAACACTGAAGCTCTCTTT; CDR3 protein: CASNPGGNTEALF
J gene: TRBJ2-5; V gene: TRBV10-1; D gene: NA; clone size: few; CDR3 DNA: TGCGCCAGCAGTGAGAGGGCAAGGGAGACCCAGTACTTC; CDR3 protein: CASSERARETQYF
J gene: TRBJ1-3; V gene: TRBV6-2/TRBV6-3; D gene: NA; clone size: once; CDR3 DNA: TGTGCCAGCGGGACACAGGGAGGCTCTGGAAGCACCATATATTTT; CDR3 protein: CASGTQGGSGSTIYF
J gene: TRBJ2-7; V gene: TRBV3-1; D gene: TRBD1; clone size: many; CDR3 DNA: TGTGCCAGCAGCCTGACAGGGGCTGACGAGCAGTACTTC; CDR3 protein: CASSLTGADEQYF
J gene: TRBJ1-4; V gene: TRBV7-9; D gene: NA; clone size: NA; CDR3 DNA: TGTGCCAGCAGCTTTGGCAGAGTCATGGGTGGGGCTGAAAAACTGTTTTTT; CDR3 protein: CASSFGRVMGGAEKLFF
J gene: TRBJ1-2; V gene: TRBV14; D gene: NA; clone size: NA; CDR3 DNA: TGTGCCAGCAGCCAAGTCGGTACCCCAGTGGAAGGCTACACCTTC; CDR3 protein: CASSQVGTPVEGYTF
J gene: TRBJ2-7; V gene: TRBV14; D gene: NA; clone size: many; CDR3 DNA: TGTGCCAGCAGCCAAGATCTGGCGAACGAGCAGTACTTC; CDR3 protein: CASSQDLANEQYF
J gene: TRBJ1-1; V gene: TRBV4-3; D gene: NA; clone size: few; CDR3 DNA: TGCGCCAGCAGCCACCCGGGGAACACTGAAGCTTTCTTT; CDR3 protein: CASSHPGNTEAFF
J gene: TRBJ1-1; V gene: TRBV12-3/TRBV12-4; D gene: NA; clone size: many; CDR3 DNA: TGTGCCAGCAGCCCTAGCTCTGAAGCTTTCTTT; CDR3 protein: CASSPSSEAFF
J gene: TRBJ2-3; V gene: TRBV4-1; D gene: NA; clone size: NA; CDR3 DNA: TGCGCCAGCAGCCAAGAAGTACCGGGGGGCTTTAGAGATACGCAGTATTTT; CDR3 protein: CASSQEVPGGFRDTQYF
J gene: TRBJ2-4; V gene: TRBV14; D gene: NA; clone size: many; CDR3 DNA: TGTGCCAGCAGCCAAGATGTGGGTATTGGTGCCAAAAACATTCAGTACTTC; CDR3 protein: CASSQDVGIGAKNIQYF
J gene: TRBJ2-7; V gene: TRBV12-3/TRBV12-4; D gene: TRBD1; clone size: many; CDR3 DNA: TGTGCCAGCAGTGAACAGGGGGGAATCGGCTACGAGCAGTACTTC; CDR3 protein: CASSEQGGIGYEQYF
J gene: TRBJ2-4; V gene: TRBV28; D gene: TRBD2; clone size: NA; CDR3 DNA: TGTGCCAGCAGTTTCCCCTCTCGGGAGGGCAGCAAAAACATTCAGTACTTC; CDR3 protein: CASSFPSREGSKNIQYF
J gene: TRBJ2-1; V gene: TRBV7-9; D gene: TRBD1; clone size: once; CDR3 DNA: TGTGCCAGCAGCCTTTGGACAGGGGGGACTGACAATGAGCAGTTCTTC; CDR3 protein: CASSLWTGGTDNEQFF
J gene: TRBJ2-1; V gene: TRBV14; D gene: NA; clone size: NA; CDR3 DNA: TGTGCCAGCAGCCAACTAGCCCAGAGCTCCTACAATGAGCAGTTCTTC; CDR3 protein: CASSQLAQSSYNEQFF
J gene: TRBJ1-3; V gene: TRBV12-3/TRBV12-4; D gene: TRBD1; clone size: many; CDR3 DNA: TGTGCCAGCAGTCCAGGACAGGGCGCCATATATTTT; CDR3 protein: CASSPGQGAIYF
J gene: TRBJ2-7; V gene: TRBV12-3/TRBV12-4; D gene: TRBD2; clone size: few; CDR3 DNA: TGTGCCAGCAGTTTAGTGCTAGCGGGAGGGGCCTACGAGCAGTACTTC; CDR3 protein: CASSLVLAGGAYEQYF
J gene: TRBJ2-2; V gene: TRBV7-9; D gene: NA; clone size: NA; CDR3 DNA: TGTGCCAGCAGCCTTTCTCAATCGGGGGAGCTGTTTTTT; CDR3 protein: CASSLSQSGELFF
J gene: TRBJ2-7; V gene: TRBV5-1; D gene: NA; clone size: many; CDR3 DNA: TGCGCCAGCAGACTAACCTACAGGGAAACCGAGCAGTACTTC; CDR3 protein: CASRLTYRETEQYF
J gene: TRBJ1-5; V gene: TRBV5-5; D gene: NA; clone size: NA; CDR3 DNA: TGTGCCAGCAGCGTGATCGGGACGAGCAATCAGCCCCAGCATTTT; CDR3 protein: CASSVIGTSNQPQHF
J gene: TRBJ2-3; V gene: TRBV20-1; D gene: TRBD1; clone size: few; CDR3 DNA: TGCAGTGCTCCCTACGGGACAGGGTTTTCAGATACGCAGTATTTT; CDR3 protein: CSAPYGTGFSDTQYF
J gene: TRBJ1-6; V gene: TRBV13; D gene: NA; clone size: few; CDR3 DNA: TGTGCCAGCAGCTTAGGGGATCGGGATTCACCCCTCCACTTT; CDR3 protein: CASSLGDRDSPLHF
J gene: TRBJ1-6; V gene: TRBV20-1; D gene: NA; clone size: many; CDR3 DNA: TGCAGTGCTCCGGGCAGGGATTATAATTCACCCCTCCACTTT; CDR3 protein: CSAPGRDYNSPLHF
J gene: TRBJ2-3; V gene: TRBV11-2; D gene: NA; clone size: many; CDR3 DNA: TGTGCCAGCAGCTTAGAGGACTCCCCGAGTGATACGCAGTATTTT; CDR3 protein: CASSLEDSPSDTQYF
J gene: TRBJ1-2; V gene: TRBV7-9; D gene: NA; clone size: NA; CDR3 DNA: TGTGCCAGCAGCCCCGAAGGGTTGGGTGGCTACACCTTC; CDR3 protein: CASSPEGLGGYTF